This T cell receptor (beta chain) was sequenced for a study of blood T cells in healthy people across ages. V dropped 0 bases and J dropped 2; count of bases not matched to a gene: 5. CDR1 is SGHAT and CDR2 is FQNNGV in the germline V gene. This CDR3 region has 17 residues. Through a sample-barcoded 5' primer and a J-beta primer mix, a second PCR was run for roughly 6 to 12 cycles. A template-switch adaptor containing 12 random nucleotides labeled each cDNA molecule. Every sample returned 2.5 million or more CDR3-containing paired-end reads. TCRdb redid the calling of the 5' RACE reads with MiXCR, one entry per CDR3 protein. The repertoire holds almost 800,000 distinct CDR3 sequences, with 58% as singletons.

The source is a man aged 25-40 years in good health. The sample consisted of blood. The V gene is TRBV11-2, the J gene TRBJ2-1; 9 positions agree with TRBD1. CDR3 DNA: TGTGCCAGCAGCTTAGAAATGGGGACAGGGCCCTACAATGAGCAGTTCTTC. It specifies CASSLEMGTGPYNEQFF.